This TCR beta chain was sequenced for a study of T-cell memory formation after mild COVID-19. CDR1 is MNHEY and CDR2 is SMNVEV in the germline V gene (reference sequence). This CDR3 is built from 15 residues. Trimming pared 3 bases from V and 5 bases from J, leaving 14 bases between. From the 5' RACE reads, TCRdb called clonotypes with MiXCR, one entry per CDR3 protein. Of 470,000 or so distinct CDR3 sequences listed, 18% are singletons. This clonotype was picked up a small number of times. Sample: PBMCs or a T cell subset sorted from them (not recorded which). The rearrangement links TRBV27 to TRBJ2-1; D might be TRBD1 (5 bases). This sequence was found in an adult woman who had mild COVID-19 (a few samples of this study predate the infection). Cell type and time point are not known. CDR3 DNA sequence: TGTGCCAGCAGTTTGTGGCGGCAGGGTCACAATGAGCAGTTCTTC. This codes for CASSLWRQGHNEQFF.